The 16 T cell receptor beta chains in this list originate from one sample, sequenced in a study of cytomegalovirus exposure and HLA in healthy donors. PCR was performed using 60 Vbeta and 13 Jbeta primers. Only in-frame clones appear in the TCRdb table, and some are missing; sequencing was by immunoSEQ multiplex PCR. Seen here are tens of thousands of clones, 70% to 75% observed once, and the top ten hold roughly 6.4%. Sequenced input: PBMCs. These receptors all come from a man under 40 in good health and CMV-seropositive.

The genes are TRBV6-5 and TRBJ2-2; D perhaps matches TRBD1 (5 bases). The germline V gene encodes CDR1 MNHEY and CDR2 SVGAGI. This CDR3 has 16 amino acids. V was pared by 1 base and J by 2 bases, with 11 bases between. CDR3: CASSYFRTTNTGELFF. CDR3 in DNA: TGTGCCAGCAGTTACTTCCGGACAACTAACACCGGGGAGCTGTTTTTT.

The chain combines TRBV10-3 with TRBJ2-7, with 7 bases fitting TRBD1. V gave up 5 bases and J gave up 7 bases; unmatched junction bases: 8. This CDR3 has 13 amino acids. Germline-derived CDR1 and CDR2 are ENHRY and SYGVKD. The CDR3 protein is CAISPRDSCEQYF. CDR3 sequence (DNA): TGTGCCATCAGTCCCCGGGACAGCTGTGAGCAGTACTTC.

The rearrangement uses TRBV5-6 and TRBJ2-7; D unclear. Germline V gives CDR1 SGHDT, CDR2 YYEEEE. V was shortened by 1 base and J by 3 bases, with 8 bases between the two germline ends. CDR3 length: 13 residues. The CDR3 region has the DNA TGTGCCAGCAGCTTGCACGGGTACTACGAGCAGTACTTC. Its translation: CASSLHGYYEQYF.

The chain links TRBV4-2 to TRBJ2-5, with 7 bases matching TRBD2. This CDR3 is built from 15 residues. J lost 2 bases, V lost 3 bases, and 6 bases had no gene match. The germline gives CDR1 LGHNA, CDR2 YNFKEQ. The CDR3 loop reads CASSQRAGLQETQYF. CDR3 bases: TGTGCCAGCAGCCAGAGAGCGGGGTTGCAAGAGACCCAGTACTTC.

The rearrangement uses TRBV6-4 and TRBJ2-1, with TRBD1 identical over 7 bases. CDR3 size: 13 residues. The germline gives CDR1 MRHNA, CDR2 SNTAGT. The trim removed 2 bases at V and 8 bases at J, leaving 3 bases unmatched. CDR3 protein: CASSDTDRDEQFF. The CDR3 nucleotides are TGTGCCAGCAGTGACACTGACAGGGATGAGCAGTTCTTC.

The chain links TRBV4-3 to TRBJ2-1; 14 bases line up with TRBD2. This CDR3 is 17 amino acids long. Trimming removed 4 bases from V and 9 bases from J; junction bases left unmatched: 11. The V gene's germline CDR1 is LGHNA and CDR2 YSLEER. The CDR3: CASSREPGLAGVGEQFF. The CDR3 bases are TGCGCCAGCAGCCGAGAACCGGGACTAGCGGGGGTAGGTGAGCAGTTCTTC.

This chain's CDR3 is CASSLNSRGVGSPLHF. CDR3 nucleotides: TGTGCCAGCAGCTTGAATTCCAGGGGAGTAGGTTCACCCCTCCACTTT. The chain recombines TRBV5-4 with TRBJ1-6; perhaps TRBD1 as D (6 bases). Germline-derived CDR1 and CDR2 are SGHNT and YYREEE (reference sequence). The CDR3 has 16 residues. Trimming left V 1 base short and J 9 bases short, with 17 bases between.

This chain links TRBV11-2 with TRBJ2-2; 10 bases fit TRBD2. This CDR3 region has 17 residues. Unmatched junction bases numbered 13, after V lost 6 bases and J lost 6 bases. CDR1 and CDR2 (germline): SGHAT, FQNNGV. The CDR3 coding sequence is TGTGCCAGCAGACCCCCCCTGGGACTAGCGAGGGCCGGGGAGCTGTTTTTT. Amino acid sequence: CASRPPLGLARAGELFF.

This clone was found a few times. The chain uses TRBV6-5 and TRBJ1-5, with 8 bases matching TRBD1. With 6 bases clipped from V and 4 bases from J, the junction kept 2 bases outside the gene matches. The CDR3 contains 13 residues. The V gene's germline CDR1 is MNHEY and CDR2 SVGAGI. CDR3 sequence reads: CASRDRENQPQHF. CDR3 bases: TGTGCCAGCAGGGACAGGGAGAATCAGCCCCAGCATTTT.

This chain joins TRBV11-3 and TRBJ2-3, with 13 bases lining up with TRBD2. Germline-derived CDR1 and CDR2 are SGHNT and YENEEA. This CDR3 contains 16 residues. V trimming: 5 bases; J trimming: 3 bases; junction bases outside the gene matches: 5. The DNA of the CDR3 is TGTGCCAGCAGCCAAGGGACTAGCGGGGTTACAGATACGCAGTATTTT. Its translation is CASSQGTSGVTDTQYF.

The chain recombines TRBV5-1 with TRBJ2-3, with TRBD1 identical over 9 bases. The CDR3 covers 17 residues. The germline gives CDR1 SGHRS, CDR2 YFSETQ. V was pared by 5 bases and J by 4 bases, with 14 bases of the junction left unmatched. In DNA, the CDR3 is TGCGCCAGCAGGAAGGGCCGGGACAGGGTTTTTGCAGATACGCAGTATTTT. Translation: CASRKGRDRVFADTQYF.

DNA for the CDR3: TGTGCCAGCAGTCCCACCGGGGGGGTCACCGGGGAGCTGTTTTTT. It is translated as CASSPTGGVTGELFF. This chain uses TRBV28 with TRBJ2-2, with 8 bases identical to TRBD2. V lost 5 bases to trimming and J lost 4 bases; unmatched junction nucleotides: 6. Germline loops: CDR1 MDHEN, CDR2 SYDVKM. The CDR3 consists of 15 residues.

The CDR3: CASSPGNYGYTF. CDR3 nucleotide sequence: TGTGCCAGTAGTCCGGGAAACTATGGCTACACCTTC. The genes are TRBV19 and TRBJ1-2; D is ambiguous. From germline, CDR1 is LNHDA and CDR2 SQIVND (reference sequence). The V gene lost 5 bases and the J gene lost 2 bases, with 6 bases spanning the gap. The CDR3 is 12 residues long.

The V and J genes are TRBV15 and TRBJ2-1; 8 bases fit TRBD1. The CDR3 has 18 amino acids. CDR1 and CDR2 from the germline V gene are LNHNV and YYDKDF (reference sequence). The V segment lost 3 bases and the J segment 1 base; nucleotides outside the gene matches: 11. The CDR3 protein is CATSSLSGQEGSYNEQFF. CDR3 sequence (DNA): TGTGCCACCAGCAGCCTATCGGGACAGGAAGGTTCCTACAATGAGCAGTTCTTC.

In this sample, this clone turned up a few times. The rearrangement joins TRBV4-3 to TRBJ2-7; 8 bases line up with TRBD2. The CDR3 consists of 15 residues. V lost 0 bases, J lost 0 bases, and 1 base stayed unmatched. Germline values: CDR1 LGHNA, CDR2 YSLEER. CDR3 residues: CASSQDGTSSYEQYF. CDR3 nucleotides: TGCGCCAGCAGCCAAGATGGGACTAGCTCCTACGAGCAGTACTTC.

V is TRBV7-2 and J is TRBJ2-2; 15 nucleotides align to TRBD2. Germline CDR1 reads SGHTA; CDR2 reads FQGNSA. The trim removed 4 bases at V and 6 bases at J, leaving 9 bases unmatched. The CDR3 is made up of 18 amino acids. Written as DNA, the CDR3 is TGTGCCAGCAGCTCGGGACTAGCGGGGGGTAACGAAGCCGGGGAGCTGTTTTTT. It specifies CASSSGLAGGNEAGELFF.